Listed here are 31 T cell receptor beta chains from one sample, sequenced in a study of resident and recirculating memory T cells in vitiligo. Assay: immunoSEQ multiplex PCR; the TCRdb copy retains only in-frame clones and omits some. This table has 55,000 to 75,000 clones, about 89% appearing once. The sequenced sample was blood. These receptors originate from a male donor with vitiligo.

The gene calls are TRBV27 and TRBJ2-2; D might be TRBD2 (5 bases). Germline CDR1 MNHEY, CDR2 SMNVEV (reference sequence). V dropped 3 bases and J dropped 7 bases, with 15 bases sitting between them. The CDR3 covers 15 residues. The CDR3 coding sequence is TGTGCCAGCAGTTTGCGGAAGGGAGAAGTCGGGGAGCTGTTTTTT. Translated, it gives CASSLRKGEVGELFF.

The chain joins TRBV6-1 to TRBJ1-6, with no clear D. V was shortened by 0 bases and J by 9 bases, with 24 bases between the two germline ends. Germline CDR1 and CDR2: MNHNS and SASEGT. The CDR3 totals 19 residues. Here the CDR3 reads CASSEARGWGVGPGSPLHF. Here the CDR3 DNA reads TGTGCCAGCAGTGAAGCTCGGGGATGGGGAGTAGGGCCCGGTTCACCCCTCCACTTT.

A remark on this clone: This sample includes further DNA sequences coding for the same CDR3. This chain connects TRBV28 to TRBJ1-1; D gene unclear. The CDR3 is 12 amino acids. Germline CDR1 and CDR2: MDHEN and SYDVKM. The germline V and J ends were trimmed by 2 bases and 2 bases, with 3 bases remaining between them. DNA for the CDR3: TGTGCCAGCAGTTTACAAAACACTGAAGCTTTCTTT. Encoded protein: CASSLQNTEAFF.

The CDR3 region is CASSQRGNWEKLFF. The CDR3 DNA is TGCGCCAGCAGCCAGCGGGGCAACTGGGAAAAACTGTTTTTT. The chain links TRBV4-1 to TRBJ1-4; D is possibly TRBD1 (5 bases). Germline assignment: CDR1 MGHRA and CDR2 YSYEKL. V was cut by 3 bases and J by 8 bases, with 13 bases left in between. The length of the CDR3 is 14 residues.

The V call is TRBV4-3, the J call TRBJ2-1; 8 bases line up with TRBD1. The length of the CDR3 is 15 residues. Germline V gene sequence: CDR1 LGHNA, CDR2 YSLEER. J gave up 8 bases and V 0 bases, and 6 bases lay outside the gene matches. The DNA for the CDR3 is TGCGCCAGCAGCCAAGATGCGAGGACAGGGTATGAGCAGTTCTTC. Its translation: CASSQDARTGYEQFF.

The V and J genes are TRBV28 and TRBJ2-7; 10 nucleotides agree with TRBD1. This CDR3 contains 16 residues. Germline V gene lookup returns CDR1 MDHEN and CDR2 SYDVKM. V was clipped by 1 base and J by 4 bases; unmatched bases: 7. Here the CDR3 DNA reads TGTGCCAGCAGTTTATCGGGGGGACAGGGGCAATACGAGCAGTACTTC. This gives the protein CASSLSGGQGQYEQYF. Full variable domain (outside the CDR3, taken from reference TRBV28 and TRBJ2-7): DVKVTQSSRYLVKRTGEKVFLECVQDMDHENMFWYRQDPGLGLRLIYFSYDVKMKEKGDIPEGYSVSREKKERFSLILESASTNQTSMYLCASSLSGGQGQYEQYFGPGTRLTVT.

V and J are TRBV4-3 and TRBJ2-1; the match to TRBD2 covers 9 bases. This CDR3 contains 15 residues. The germline gives CDR1 LGHNA, CDR2 YSLEER. V lost 1 base to trimming and J lost 8 bases; unmatched junction nucleotides: 6. CDR3 region: CASSQVGLATYEQFF. As DNA, the CDR3 is TGCGCCAGCAGCCAAGTGGGACTAGCAACTTATGAGCAGTTCTTC.

The V call is TRBV28, the J call TRBJ2-3; possibly TRBD1 for D (6 bases). Trimming removed 5 bases at V and 2 bases at J, with 14 bases between. This CDR3 comprises 15 residues. CDR1 MDHEN and CDR2 SYDVKM come from the germline V gene. The CDR3 reads CASSASGDHTDTQYF. Here the CDR3 DNA reads TGTGCCAGCAGTGCCTCAGGGGACCACACAGATACGCAGTATTTT.

The chain uses TRBV7-3 and TRBJ2-7; TRBD1 aligns across 8 bases. The CDR3 length is 14 residues. Losses at the gene ends were 0 bases for V and 3 bases for J; bases not matched to a gene: 1. CDR1 SGHTA and CDR2 FQGTGA come from the germline V gene. The CDR3 reads CASSLTTGDYEQYF. The CDR3 nucleotides are TGTGCCAGCAGCTTAACGACAGGGGACTACGAGCAGTACTTC.

The rearrangement links TRBV9 to TRBJ2-1; 8 bases fit TRBD1. This CDR3 has 15 amino acids. The germline CDR1 and CDR2 sequences are SGDLS and YYNGEE. The J segment lost 6 bases and the V segment lost 3 bases, leaving 8 bases of the junction unmatched. Here the CDR3 reads CASSASGTGFNEQFF. The DNA of the CDR3 is TGTGCCAGCAGCGCCTCCGGGACAGGCTTCAATGAGCAGTTCTTC.

The V call is TRBV5-4, the J call TRBJ2-1; 7 bases fit TRBD2. The CDR3 consists of 13 residues. Trimming took 6 bases from V and 6 from J; bases not matched to a gene: 6. CDR1 SGHNT and CDR2 YYREEE come from the germline V gene (reference sequence). CDR3 DNA sequence: TGTGCCAGCACCCCCCCGGGGGGCAATGAGCAGTTCTTC. Protein: CASTPPGGNEQFF.

This clone was detected only once. This chain joins TRBV7-9 and TRBJ1-1; a weak D match, TRBD1 (5 bases). V was pared by 5 bases and J by 10 bases, with 14 bases between. Germline CDR1 is SEHNR and CDR2 is FQNEAQ (reference sequence). This CDR3 region has 12 residues. The CDR3 DNA reads as TGTGCCAGCAGCCCACCGACAGTTCTAGCTTTCTTT. This gives the protein CASSPPTVLAFF.

This clone came up a few times. The chain uses TRBV6-1 and TRBJ2-6; possible D gene TRBD1, 5 bases. Trimming shortened V by 4 bases and J by 0 bases, and 7 bases separated the two germline ends. The CDR3 runs 15 residues. Germline V gives CDR1 MNHNS, CDR2 SASEGT. The CDR3 nucleotides are TGTGCCAGCAGTGCAGACAGCTCTGGGGCCAACGTCCTGACTTTC. Its protein product is CASSADSSGANVLTF.

The chain couples TRBV19 to TRBJ1-1; possible D gene TRBD1, 6 bases. The CDR3 consists of 13 residues. V lost 6 bases to trimming and J lost 7 bases, with 15 bases between them. Germline V gives CDR1 LNHDA, CDR2 SQIVND (reference sequence). The CDR3 protein is CASRPDRMGEAFF. In DNA form, the CDR3 reads TGTGCCAGTAGACCCGACAGGATGGGTGAAGCTTTCTTT.

The rearrangement uses TRBV29-1 and TRBJ2-6; D is perhaps TRBD1 (6 bases). With 7 bases removed from V and 2 bases from J, the gap between germline ends came to 12 bases. The CDR3 runs 14 residues. Germline V gene lookup returns CDR1 SQVTM and CDR2 ANQGSEA. CDR3 DNA: TGCAGCGGCCCCGACAGGCCTGGGGCCAACGTCCTGACTTTC. Residues: CSGPDRPGANVLTF.

V gene TRBV4-3 combines with J gene TRBJ1-1; 9 bases agree with TRBD1. This CDR3 spans 14 amino acids. J gave up 1 base and V 4 bases, and 1 base lay outside the gene matches. The V gene's germline CDR1 is LGHNA and CDR2 YSLEER. The CDR3 bases are TGCGCCAGCAGCCTGGGACAGGGGAACACTGAAGCTTTCTTT. Translation gives CASSLGQGNTEAFF.

This chain uses TRBV4-1 with TRBJ2-1; D may be TRBD2 (6 bases). With 1 base removed from V and 5 bases from J, the gap between germline ends came to 15 bases. The V gene's germline CDR1 is MGHRA and CDR2 YSYEKL. CDR3 size: 16 residues. CDR3 DNA: TGCGCCAGCAGCCAAGGGCCAGCGGGTATTAACAATGAGCAGTTCTTC. It yields the protein CASSQGPAGINNEQFF.

The rearrangement joins TRBV5-1 to TRBJ1-1, with 7 nucleotides matching TRBD1. This CDR3 has 15 residues. J gave up 0 bases and V 4 bases, and 6 bases lay outside the gene matches. CDR1 and CDR2 (germline): SGHRS, YFSETQ. In DNA form, the CDR3 reads TGCGCCAGCAGCCGGACAGGCGGCATGAACACTGAAGCTTTCTTT. Its translation: CASSRTGGMNTEAFF.

As to this clone: One end of the junction is discordant with germline, which a read error may explain. The J gene is TRBJ2-7, the V gene TRBV19; D is unresolved. Germline V lookup: CDR1 LNHDA, CDR2 SQIVND (reference sequence). The CDR3 covers 13 residues. Here the CDR3 DNA reads TGTGCCAGTAGTACACAGCCATCCTCCGAGCAGTACTTC. Protein: CASSTQPSSEQYF.

The chain has TRBV9 and TRBJ2-1, with 9 bases fitting TRBD2. This CDR3 is 16 amino acids long. Unmatched junction bases numbered 9, after V lost 3 bases and J lost 5 bases. Germline V lookup: CDR1 SGDLS, CDR2 YYNGEE. CDR3 loop: CASSGTGTSSNNEQFF. In nucleotides, the CDR3 is TGTGCCAGCAGCGGAACCGGGACTAGCTCAAACAATGAGCAGTTCTTC. The full variable domain, in which reference TRBV9 and TRBJ2-1 provide the parts outside the CDR3, is DSGVTQTPKHLITATGQRVTLRCSPRSGDLSVYWYQQSLDQGLQFLIQYYNGEERAKGNILERFSAQQFPDLHSELNLSSLELGDSALYFCASSGTGTSSNNEQFFGPGTRLTVL.

In its sample, this clone was seen a few times. This sample also contains other DNA sequences that code for the same CDR3. This chain joins TRBV4-2 and TRBJ2-3; 15 bases line up with TRBD2. The CDR3 is 16 amino acids. The V gene's germline CDR1 is LGHNA and CDR2 YNFKEQ. V shed 1 base, J shed 6 bases, and the junction held 2 bases outside the gene matches. The CDR3 is CASSQGTSGGADTQYF. In DNA, the CDR3 is TGTGCCAGCAGCCAAGGGACTAGCGGGGGGGCCGATACGCAGTATTTT.

The chain joins TRBV19 to TRBJ2-4; TRBD2 matches 9 bases. The CDR3 consists of 16 residues. Germline CDR1 reads LNHDA; CDR2 reads SQIVND (reference sequence). The J segment lost 0 bases and the V segment lost 7 bases, leaving 7 bases of the junction unmatched. The CDR3 DNA follows: TGTGCCAGTACAACCGGGACTAGCCTAGCCAAAAACATTCAGTACTTC. Its protein product is CASTTGTSLAKNIQYF.

The genes are TRBV4-1 and TRBJ2-7, with 8 bases identical to TRBD1. The V and J ends lost 0 bases and 0 bases, in that order; junction bases with no gene match: 13. This CDR3 has 19 amino acids. The germline CDR1 and CDR2 sequences are MGHRA and YSYEKL. The CDR3 nucleotides read TGCGCCAGCAGCCAAGAAGAGACAGGGGTATTCCCCTTCTCCTACGAGCAGTACTTC. It translates to CASSQEETGVFPFSYEQYF.

V gene TRBV5-6 combines with J gene TRBJ2-3; 8 nucleotides agree with TRBD1. The CDR3 consists of 16 residues. The germline CDR1 and CDR2 sequences are SGHDT and YYEEEE. The junction had 5 bases not matched to a gene; V was cut back by 2 bases and J by 0 bases. CDR3 nucleotide sequence: TGTGCCAGCAGCTTACCCGGGACAGGCAGCACAGATACGCAGTATTTT. This codes for CASSLPGTGSTDTQYF.

The chain combines TRBV5-5 with TRBJ2-7, with TRBD1 matching 7 bases. Germline V gene data show CDR1 as SGHKS and CDR2 as YYEKEE (reference sequence). V was clipped by 5 bases and J by 7 bases; unmatched bases: 9. This CDR3 region has 13 residues. The CDR3 spells CASRDYRGGEQYF. The DNA for the CDR3 is TGTGCCAGCAGAGATTACAGGGGCGGGGAGCAGTACTTC. Complete variable domain (other parts from reference TRBV5-5 and TRBJ2-7): DAGVTQSPTHLIKTRGQQVTLRCSPISGHKSVSWYQQVLGQGPQFIFQYYEKEERGRGNFPDRFSARQFPNYSSELNVNALLLGDSALYLCASRDYRGGEQYFGPGTRLTVT.

The chain is built from TRBV9 and TRBJ1-2, with no clear D. The CDR3 extends over 16 amino acids. Germline V gene sequence: CDR1 SGDLS, CDR2 YYNGEE. With 4 bases removed from V and 4 bases from J, the gap between germline ends came to 20 bases. The CDR3 spells CASSPHPQDKVYGYTF. DNA of the CDR3: TGTGCCAGCAGCCCCCATCCCCAAGACAAGGTCTATGGCTACACCTTC.

This chain links TRBV29-1 with TRBJ2-3, with TRBD1 matching over 7 bases. Trimming took 7 bases from V and 3 from J; bases not matched to a gene: 10. This CDR3 is 14 amino acids long. Looked up from germline, CDR1 is SQVTM and CDR2 is ANQGSEA. This chain's CDR3 is CSGRQGQWTDTQYF. Here the CDR3 DNA reads TGCAGCGGCAGACAGGGCCAATGGACAGATACGCAGTATTTT.

The chain is built from TRBV10-3 and TRBJ2-3, with 7 bases aligning to TRBD1. The CDR3 has 13 residues. Per the germline V gene, CDR1 is ENHRY and CDR2 is SYGVKD. V was pared by 6 bases and J by 2 bases, with 2 bases of the junction left unmatched. CDR3 sequence (DNA): TGTGCCATCAGGGGGACAGACACAGATACGCAGTATTTT. This gives the protein CAIRGTDTDTQYF.

Only a few counts were recorded for this clone. This chain joins TRBV19 and TRBJ1-2; 8 bases map to TRBD1. This CDR3 is built from 13 residues. Trimming cost V 6 bases and J 4 bases; bases outside gene matches: 4. Germline CDR1 and CDR2: LNHDA and SQIVND (reference sequence). The CDR3 sequence: CASRHDRGYGYTF. CDR3 coding DNA: TGTGCCAGTAGGCACGACAGGGGCTATGGCTACACCTTC.

The chain carries TRBV19 and TRBJ1-5; a possible D gene is TRBD1 (5 bases). The V end lost 1 base, the J end lost 5 bases, and 18 bases lay between the germline ends. The V gene's germline CDR1 is LNHDA and CDR2 SQIVND (reference sequence). The CDR3 has 17 residues. The CDR3 sequence: CASSIVLLGGVDQPQHF. As DNA, the CDR3 is TGTGCCAGTAGTATAGTTCTCTTGGGGGGGGTCGATCAGCCCCAGCATTTT.

On this clone itself: Other DNA variants within this sample encode the same CDR3. This chain joins TRBV5-6 and TRBJ2-5, with a weak D call TRBD2 (5 bases). Germline V gene sequence: CDR1 SGHDT, CDR2 YYEEEE. This CDR3 comprises 13 residues. Trimming cost V 2 bases and J 5 bases, with 10 bases left between them. The CDR3 DNA is TGTGCCAGCAGCTTTATGGCGGGCGAGACCCAGTACTTC. This encodes CASSFMAGETQYF.